A selection of T cell receptor beta chains follows, all from one sample in a study of cytomegalovirus exposure and HLA in healthy donors. Clones were sequenced by immunoSEQ multiplex PCR, and TCRdb holds only the in-frame ones, with some missing. The sample consists of over 150,000 clones, under 70% of them appearing once. The specimen sequenced was PBMCs. The receptor source for this set is a woman aged 40 to 49 in good health and CMV-seropositive. The CDR3 runs from the conserved cysteine through the conserved F or W. The order of the fields is V gene, clone size, CDR3 protein. A clone size is listed for some rows: how often the clone was seen (once, few, many), or a class if it is expanded.

TRBV4-3	.	CASSRLQGYEQYF
TRBV19	few	CASLTGGAGSGGYTF
TRBV5-1	few	CASSLAEGVPEAFF
TRBV27	few	CASSPLEAGGFADTQYF
TRBV9	.	CASSGDRAHNEQFF
TRBV5-1	.	CASSSPDTQETQYF
TRBV28	few	CASSFRQDWGNTIYF
TRBV7-2	.	CASSLDFAGGYNEQFF
TRBV27	few	CASSSRGMTYGYTF
TRBV7-2	.	CASSPSGGNTEAFF
TRBV7-9	.	CASSLGTVSNQPQHF
TRBV11-2	.	CASSLVSGGAGKTQYF
TRBV6-1	.	CASSVTTGVYEQFF
TRBV13	.	CASSPTSGRSGETQYF